This TCR beta chain was profiled in a study of CD8 T cells in Susac syndrome (dated by TCRdb to 2018 to 2020). Broadly, across the study: Among the sequenced Susac syndrome patients, six had clinically active disease and 8 or 9 were in clinical remission. Whether CD8+ T cell activation and differentiation in Susac syndrome was antigen driven was tested using repertoire sequencing. At blood withdrawal, Susac syndrome patients were therapy-naive, treated with corticosteroids (with IVIg additionally given to some), or treated with IVIg alone. Broad study findings and their caveats: The study acknowledged that relatively few individuals were included in the TCR sequencing and HLA analysis. In the CD4+ T cell repertoire of Susac syndrome patients, clonal expansion was not detected.

In regard to this clonotype: The antigen this receptor binds is unknown. No quality values exist for individual bases; no much larger clone is one base distant.

RNA was extracted using the RNeasy kit, and about 0.5 to 1 microgram was reverse transcribed with random hexamers. The immunoSEQ multiplex PCR assay, covering 54 Vbeta and 13 Jbeta segments, was used to amplify TCR beta CDR3 regions. PCR amplification bias was corrected by using a synthetic template baseline for primer optimization and computational correction. As for the authors' bioinformatics: Reads were annotated to V, D and J genes per IMGT and analyzed with immunoSEQ Analyzer, keeping only productive sequences. Clonality was calculated as one minus the Shannon entropy normalized by log2 of the number of productive unique sequences. Public and private clones were assessed among the 100 most prevalent clones of each patient and control. A clone was defined as Susac-specific if it was absent from the healthy and MS cohorts, from around 960 published viral clones and from other ImmuneACCESS disease sequences. Through fastp at Q25 and MiXCR, TCRdb rebuilt clones from the public reads, retaining in-frame beta chains. Rows are unified per CDR3 protein, each entry keeping the most common DNA and genes. The V and J calls, along with clone size, are taken from TCRdb and not from the paper's own processing. The sample yields more than 85,000 distinct CDR3 sequences; roughly 94% were counted once. The top ten clones comprise about 0.29% of the sample.

Peripheral blood CD8+ and CD4+ T cells from healthy donors, Susac syndrome patients and multiple sclerosis patients were profiled using high-throughput TCR beta sequencing. Recently defined diagnostic criteria for definite or probable disease were met by the Susac syndrome patients. CD8+ TEMRA cells were enriched by FACS, while bulk CD8+ and CD4+ T cells were purified by magnetic negative isolation. Blood was drawn into EDTA tubes, processed within 24 hours, and PBMCs were isolated by density gradient centrifugation. PBMCs intended for TCR sequencing were cryopreserved in liquid nitrogen and were subsequently thawed in a 37 degrees C water bath. Purity of sorted or isolated CD4+, CD8+ and CD8+ TEMRA cells was at least 90%. The CDR3 has 14 amino acids, counting the end cysteine and phenylalanine. Just the 42-base CDR3 DNA is kept, in frame starting at base 1. Trimming removed 5 bases from V and 0 bases from J; the gene matches leave 1 base unexplained. CDR1 and CDR2 (MDHEN, SYDVKM) derive from the germline V gene.

This clonotype was sampled from a human donor with Susac syndrome. Material for sequencing was CD4+ T cells from PBMCs. Recombination joined TRBV28 with TRBJ2-3, and 8 bases in between align with TRBD2. Read as DNA, the sequence is TGTGCCAGCAGTCGGGGGGGTAGCACAGATACGCAGTATTTT. Its protein reads: CASSRGGSTDTQYF.